This T cell receptor (beta chain) was observed in a study of blood T cell repertoires in COVID-19. About the research overall: The cDNA or gDNA used as material had been derived from T cells, B-cell-depleted T cells, or PBMCs.

Germline CDR1 and CDR2: SGHVS and FNYEAQ. The CDR3 sequence is 17 residues long. Trimming cost V 1 base and J 1 base, with 13 bases left between them. Profiling relied on immunoSEQ multiplex PCR, and the TCRdb table lists in-frame clones only, not all of them. The sample carries over 100,000 clones, more than 75% recorded once. The V and J genes are TRBV7-6 and TRBJ2-2, with a possible D match to TRBD2 (5 bases). The material sequenced was peripheral blood. This receptor was taken from a human donor in a cohort sampled during active COVID-19. The CDR3 sequence is CASSLGNGLLNTGELFF. In DNA form, the CDR3 reads TGTGCCAGCAGCTTAGGGAATGGACTTTTGAACACCGGGGAGCTGTTTTTT.